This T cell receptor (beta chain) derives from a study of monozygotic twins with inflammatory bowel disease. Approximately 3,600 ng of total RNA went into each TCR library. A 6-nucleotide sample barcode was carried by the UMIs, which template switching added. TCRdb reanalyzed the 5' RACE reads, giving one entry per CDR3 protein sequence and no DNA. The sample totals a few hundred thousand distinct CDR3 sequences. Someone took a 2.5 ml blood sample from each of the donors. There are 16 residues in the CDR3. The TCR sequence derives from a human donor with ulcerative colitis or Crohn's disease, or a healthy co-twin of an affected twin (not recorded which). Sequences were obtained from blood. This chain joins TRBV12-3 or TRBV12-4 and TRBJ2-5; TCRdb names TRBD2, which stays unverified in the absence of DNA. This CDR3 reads CASSTSGGLLVSTQYF.